A selection of T cell receptor beta chains follows, all from one sample in a study of response to subunit inactivated influenza vaccine. TCRdb called the RT-PCR reads again in MiXCR, with one record for every CDR3 protein. Among around 170,000 distinct CDR3 sequences listed, around 11% were seen once. The source was CD8+ T cells sorted from PBMCs, collected 23 months after vaccination. The source of these receptors is a man between 50 and 69 years old who received an inactivated influenza vaccine. Each CDR3 is given with its conserved first and last residue. The D gene is left open where the match is weak. Clone size appears in some rows only: once, few, many, or a class for an expanded clone.

>few|TRBJ2-7|TRBD2|TRBV2
TGTGCCAGCAGTGCGGGAGGGAGTCGCTCCTACGAGCAGTACTTC
CASSAGGSRSYEQYF
>-|TRBJ2-7|TRBD1|TRBV2
TGTGCCAGCAGTGAGACAGGGGCGATAGCCTACGAGCAGTACTTC
CASSETGAIAYEQYF
>many|TRBJ2-1|-|TRBV29-1
TGCAGCGTTGAAGATTTCTTGGGGGGCTCCTACAATGAGCAGTTCTTC
CSVEDFLGGSYNEQFF
>-|TRBJ2-1|TRBD2|TRBV19
TGTGCCAGTAGTATTGTGGGAGGGGAGGTCTCCTACAATGAGCAGTTCTTC
CASSIVGGEVSYNEQFF
>many|TRBJ2-1|-|TRBV27
TGTGCCAGCAGTTTAACCTCGCCGGCTAGCACCCGATACAATGAGCAGTTCTTC
CASSLTSPASTRYNEQFF
>-|TRBJ2-7|TRBD1|TRBV28
TGTGCCAGCAGTATTGACAGGGGCGAGCAGTACTTC
CASSIDRGEQYF
>-|TRBJ2-7|TRBD2|TRBV5-1
TGCGCCAGCAGCTTAGGAGGCGGGAGGGGGTACGAGCAGTACTTC
CASSLGGGRGYEQYF
>-|TRBJ2-5|-|TRBV12-2
TGTGCAAGTCGCTTTTCCCCCTTAAGAGAGACCCAGTACTTC
CASRFSPLRETQYF
>few|TRBJ2-3|TRBD2|TRBV7-9
TGTGCCAGCAGCTTCCCGACTAGCGGGACTAGCACAGATACGCAGTATTTT
CASSFPTSGTSTDTQYF
>few|TRBJ1-3|-|TRBV11-2
TGTGCCAGCAGCTTCGGGTATAGGGGAAACACCATATATTTT
CASSFGYRGNTIYF
>few|TRBJ2-5|-|TRBV6-5
TGTGCCAGCAGTTACTCAACACCTCAAGAGACCCAGTACTTC
CASSYSTPQETQYF
>-|TRBJ1-1|-|TRBV7-6
TGTGCCAGCAGCTTAGCATCGTGGACGGTGAACACTGAAGCTTTCTTT
CASSLASWTVNTEAFF
>-|TRBJ2-3|TRBD2|TRBV9
TGTGCCAGCAGCCCACGACTAGCAGGAGATACGCAGTATTTT
CASSPRLAGDTQYF
>-|TRBJ2-3|TRBD1|TRBV7-2
TGTGCCAGCAGCGCCACCTCACAGGGGGCCACAGATACGCAGTATTTT
CASSATSQGATDTQYF
>many|TRBJ2-1|-|TRBV11-1
TGTGCCAGCAGCTTAGCGAGCGCGGGTTCACTTGGGACGAATGAGCAGTTCTTC
CASSLASAGSLGTNEQFF
>many|TRBJ1-1|TRBD1|TRBV5-1
TGCGCCAGCAGCTTGACAGGGGGGTATACTGAAGCTTTCTTT
CASSLTGGYTEAFF